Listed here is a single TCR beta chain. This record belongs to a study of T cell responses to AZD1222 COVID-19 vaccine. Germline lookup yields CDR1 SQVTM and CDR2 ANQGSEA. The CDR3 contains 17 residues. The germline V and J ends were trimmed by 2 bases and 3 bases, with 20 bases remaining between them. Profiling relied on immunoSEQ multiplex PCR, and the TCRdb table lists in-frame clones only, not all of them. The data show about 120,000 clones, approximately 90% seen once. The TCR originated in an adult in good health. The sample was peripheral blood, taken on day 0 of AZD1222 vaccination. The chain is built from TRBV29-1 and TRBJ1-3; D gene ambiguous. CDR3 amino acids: CSVESFGETRGGNTIYF. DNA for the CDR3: TGCAGCGTTGAATCCTTCGGGGAGACTCGAGGTGGAAACACCATATATTTT.